These 32 T cell receptor beta chains share one sample of origin, sequenced in a study of blood T cell repertoires in COVID-19. Some clones are missing from TCRdb's copy, which holds only in-frame ones; the method was immunoSEQ multiplex PCR. The sample gives 150,000 or so clones, roughly nine tenths of which show up once; around 17% is in the top ten. The specimen sequenced was peripheral blood. The receptors derive from a man aged 55-75 years with active or convalescent COVID-19.

As for this clone: Other DNA variants within this sample encode the same CDR3. The chain uses TRBV11-2 and TRBJ1-3; D gene uncertain. V lost 4 bases and J 0 bases, leaving 7 bases between the germline ends. In germline, CDR1 is SGHAT, CDR2 FQNNGV. The CDR3 totals 14 residues. Written as DNA, the CDR3 is TGTGCCAGCAGCTCGGGTAACTCTGGAAACACCATATATTTT. The encoded protein is CASSSGNSGNTIYF.

This sequence joins TRBV18 and TRBJ2-1, with a possible D match to TRBD2 (5 bases). Germline loops: CDR1 KGHSH, CDR2 LQKENI. V gave up 5 bases and J gave up 7 bases, with 15 bases separating them. This CDR3 has 14 amino acids. The CDR3 DNA reads as TGTGCCAGCTCATCTGCTCGGGGTGTGAATGAGCAGTTCTTC. Its translation is CASSSARGVNEQFF.

The rearrangement links TRBV19 to TRBJ1-1, with 10 bases identical to TRBD1. Trimming at V came to 4 bases and at J to 7 bases, leaving 9 bases not matched to a gene. CDR3 size: 15 residues. Germline V gene sequence: CDR1 LNHDA, CDR2 SQIVND (reference sequence). In nucleotides, the CDR3 is TGTGCCAGTAGTAAACGGACAGGGGGGGGAGATGAAGCTTTCTTT. Its protein product is CASSKRTGGGDEAFF.

The rearrangement links TRBV5-1 to TRBJ2-1, with 8 positions matching TRBD1. With V trimmed by 5 bases and J by 8 bases, 6 bases remained unmatched. CDR3 length: 13 amino acids. CDR1 is SGHRS and CDR2 is YFSETQ in the germline V gene. The CDR3 DNA reads as TGCGCCAGCAGATTTCAGGGGGCCGATGAGCAGTTCTTC. The encoded protein is CASRFQGADEQFF.

CDR3 bases: TGTGCCACCAGTTTTGAGTTGGGCTTATCTGGAAACACCATATATTTT. Amino acid sequence: CATSFELGLSGNTIYF. The V and J genes are TRBV15 and TRBJ1-3; D is undetermined. V shed 6 bases and J shed 1 base, with 16 bases lying between them. CDR3 length equals 16 residues. In germline, CDR1 is LNHNV, CDR2 YYDKDF (reference sequence).

This clone showed up just once. The chain uses TRBV7-9 and TRBJ2-2; D possibly corresponds to TRBD2 (6 bases). This CDR3 spans 15 amino acids. Germline V gene lookup returns CDR1 SEHNR and CDR2 FQNEAQ (reference sequence). V was cut by 4 bases and J by 0 bases, with 9 bases left in between. CDR3 residues: CASSSWDSNTGELFF. The CDR3 DNA reads as TGTGCCAGCAGCTCTTGGGACTCGAACACCGGGGAGCTGTTTTTT.

The sample holds one count of this clone. Here the CDR3 DNA reads TGTGCCAGCAGTGAAGAGGTAGCACTAACCTACGAGCAGTACTTC. Translating it yields CASSEEVALTYEQYF. V gene TRBV2 combines with J gene TRBJ2-7; D remains unclear. V lost 1 base and J 2 bases, leaving 12 bases between the germline ends. The CDR3 extends over 15 amino acids. The germline CDR1 and CDR2 sequences are SNHLY and FYNNEI.

The rearrangement uses TRBV29-1 and TRBJ1-2, with TRBD1 matching 7 bases. The germline V gene encodes CDR1 SQVTM and CDR2 ANQGSEA. The V segment lost 1 base and the J segment 6 bases; nucleotides outside the gene matches: 5. The CDR3 runs 13 residues. CDR3 sequence: CSVEVVGGDGYTF. CDR3 coding DNA: TGCAGCGTTGAAGTGGTAGGGGGCGATGGCTACACCTTC.

This clone turned up a few times. The rearrangement joins TRBV7-9 to TRBJ1-3; TRBD1 matches 8 bases. Germline V gene sequence: CDR1 SEHNR, CDR2 FQNEAQ (reference sequence). CDR3 size: 16 residues. Trimming removed 0 bases from V and 3 bases from J; junction bases left unmatched: 4. The CDR3 nucleotides read TGTGCCAGCAGCTTAGCCCAGGGGGCTAATGGAAACACCATATATTTT. The encoded protein is CASSLAQGANGNTIYF.

This chain joins TRBV2 and TRBJ1-5; 8 positions match TRBD1. Trimming at V came to 7 bases and at J to 6 bases, leaving 11 bases not matched to a gene. Germline loops: CDR1 SNHLY, CDR2 FYNNEI. The length of the CDR3 is 15 residues. This CDR3 reads CASTTDRDGGQPQHF. The DNA of the CDR3 is TGTGCCAGCACGACGGACAGGGACGGAGGTCAGCCCCAGCATTTT. The full variable domain, completed using reference TRBV2 and TRBJ1-5, is EPEVTQTPSHQVTQMGQEVILRCVPISNHLYFYWYRQILGQKVEFLVSFYNNEISEKSEIFDDQFSVERPDGSNFTLKIRSTKLEDSAMYFCASTTDRDGGQPQHFGDGTRLSIL.

The chain couples TRBV10-3 to TRBJ1-1; 9 nucleotides agree with TRBD1. The CDR3 consists of 15 residues. The ends lost 7 bases at V and 4 bases at J; junction bases unmatched: 10. Germline V gene lookup returns CDR1 ENHRY and CDR2 SYGVKD. The DNA of the CDR3 is TGTGCCATCACCAAGGGGGGACAGGGTCTCACTGAAGCTTTCTTT. Amino acids: CAITKGGQGLTEAFF.

This rearrangement joins TRBV3-1 (or the pseudogene TRBV3-2) to TRBJ2-1; 14 positions match TRBD2. With 4 bases clipped from V and 9 bases from J, the junction kept 5 bases outside the gene matches. This CDR3 comprises 15 residues. Germline V CDR1 and CDR2: LGHDT, YNNKEL (reference sequence). Here the CDR3 DNA reads TGTGCCAGCAGCCTGACTAGCGGGAGGGCCGGTGAGCAGTTCTTC. Its translation is CASSLTSGRAGEQFF.

The rearrangement uses TRBV9 and TRBJ1-1; D possibly corresponds to TRBD1 (5 bases). Trimming removed 0 bases from V and 9 bases from J, with 9 bases in between. The CDR3 totals 12 residues. Germline CDR1 and CDR2: SGDLS and YYNGEE. The CDR3 DNA is TGTGCCAGCAGCGTAGGGGGCAAGAAAGCTTTCTTT. Residues: CASSVGGKKAFF.

This chain uses TRBV9 with TRBJ1-1; D is ambiguous. The CDR3 has 13 amino acids. Trimming cost V 6 bases and J 1 base, with 10 bases left between them. CDR1 and CDR2 (germline): SGDLS, YYNGEE. CDR3 sequence reads: CASNLGPNTEAFF. CDR3 coding DNA: TGTGCCAGCAACTTGGGCCCGAACACTGAAGCTTTCTTT.

The chain joins TRBV7-2 to TRBJ2-4; maybe TRBD1 (6 bases). The CDR3 is 14 amino acids. V gave up 3 bases and J gave up 6 bases, with 12 bases separating them. Germline V gene lookup returns CDR1 SGHTA and CDR2 FQGNSA. The CDR3 reads CASSLGRGGNIQYF. The CDR3 coding sequence is TGTGCCAGCAGCTTGGGTCGAGGGGGAAACATTCAGTACTTC.

This clone has just one count. This rearrangement joins TRBV5-4 to TRBJ2-2; D might be TRBD2 (6 bases). Germline V gives CDR1 SGHNT, CDR2 YYREEE (reference sequence). This CDR3 contains 14 residues. V was clipped by 4 bases and J by 1 base, with 8 bases between them. The CDR3 DNA is TGTGCCAGCAGCCGGGACTTGAACACCGGGGAGCTGTTTTTT. Protein sequence: CASSRDLNTGELFF.

The chain employs TRBV6-6 and TRBJ2-7; 9 bases align to TRBD1. Germline V CDR1 and CDR2: MNHNY, SVGAGI (reference sequence). V was clipped by 6 bases and J by 0 bases; unmatched bases: 6. The CDR3 length is 15 residues. CDR3 in amino acids: CASSPGTGSSYEQYF. CDR3 DNA sequence: TGTGCCAGCAGCCCAGGGACAGGGAGCTCCTACGAGCAGTACTTC.

This rearrangement joins TRBV7-7 to TRBJ2-5; 10 positions agree with TRBD2. This CDR3 is built from 17 residues. Germline lookup yields CDR1 SSHAT and CDR2 FNYEAQ (reference sequence). V dropped 1 base and J dropped 5; count of bases not matched to a gene: 10. CDR3 nucleotides: TGTGCCAGCAGCTTAGGGGTCCAAGCGGGGGGGCCCGAGACCCAGTACTTC. Translating it yields CASSLGVQAGGPETQYF.

The chain employs TRBV6-5 and TRBJ1-5; 12 bases align to TRBD1. The CDR3 sequence is 15 residues long. Germline V gene data show CDR1 as MNHEY and CDR2 as SVGAGI. V dropped 8 bases and J dropped 7; count of bases not matched to a gene: 9. CDR3 region: CASRRDRGRGQPQHF. The CDR3 nucleotides are TGTGCCAGCCGTAGGGACAGGGGGCGAGGGCAGCCCCAGCATTTT.

The chain recombines TRBV5-1 with TRBJ2-1; D is ambiguous. The CDR3 is 14 amino acids. Germline assignment: CDR1 SGHRS and CDR2 YFSETQ. With 0 bases removed from V and 6 bases from J, the gap between germline ends came to 10 bases. CDR3 DNA: TGCGCCAGCAGCTTGGCCCCAGAATCCAATGAGCAGTTCTTC. It encodes CASSLAPESNEQFF.

The rearrangement joins TRBV27 to TRBJ2-7, with 9 bases identical to TRBD2. CDR1 MNHEY and CDR2 SMNVEV come from the germline V gene (reference sequence). With V trimmed by 4 bases and J by 5 bases, 9 bases remained unmatched. CDR3 size: 15 residues. The CDR3 sequence: CASSSRGSGSNEQYF. The CDR3 DNA is TGTGCCAGCAGTTCCCGTGGTAGCGGGAGTAACGAGCAGTACTTC.

Here the CDR3 DNA reads TGTGCCAGTAGTACCTCCCGGGATTTCTATGGCTACACCTTC. This translates into CASSTSRDFYGYTF. The rearrangement links TRBV19 to TRBJ1-2; D gene uncertain. The germline V gene has CDR1 LNHDA and CDR2 SQIVND (reference sequence). CDR3 length equals 14 residues. V shed 4 bases and J shed 4 bases, with 13 bases lying between them.

This sequence joins TRBV6-5 and TRBJ2-7, with TRBD1 matching 11 bases. The V segment lost 6 bases and the J segment 2 bases; nucleotides outside the gene matches: 6. CDR3 length: 15 amino acids. The germline V gene encodes CDR1 MNHEY and CDR2 SVGAGI. CDR3 in amino acids: CASSRDRGGTYEQYF. In DNA form, the CDR3 reads TGTGCCAGCAGCAGGGACAGGGGGGGGACCTACGAGCAGTACTTC.

The chain carries TRBV2 and TRBJ2-7; the match to TRBD1 covers 7 bases. Losses at the gene ends were 6 bases for V and 6 bases for J; bases not matched to a gene: 8. Germline assignment: CDR1 SNHLY and CDR2 FYNNEI. The CDR3 spans 13 residues. Written as DNA, the CDR3 is TGTGCCAGCAGAACTACAGGGGACGGCGAGCAGTACTTC. Its protein is CASRTTGDGEQYF.

The chain recombines TRBV5-4 with TRBJ2-2; tentative D call: TRBD1 (6 bases). V was cut by 4 bases and J by 0 bases, with 10 bases left in between. Germline CDR1 is SGHNT and CDR2 is YYREEE (reference sequence). The CDR3 totals 15 residues. The CDR3 region has the DNA TGTGCCAGCAGCCCCGGGACACCGAACACCGGGGAGCTGTTTTTT. The encoded protein is CASSPGTPNTGELFF.

This chain uses TRBV10-3 with TRBJ2-2; 7 bases line up with TRBD2. Trimming removed 6 bases from V and 4 bases from J; junction bases left unmatched: 5. The CDR3 has 14 residues. The germline V gene encodes CDR1 ENHRY and CDR2 SYGVKD. In DNA, the CDR3 is TGTGCCATCAGACCTAGCGGAACCACCGGGGAGCTGTTTTTT. This codes for CAIRPSGTTGELFF.

This chain uses TRBV7-2 with TRBJ1-5; tentatively, D is TRBD1 (6 bases). V shed 5 bases and J shed 5 bases, with 13 bases lying between them. This CDR3 comprises 14 residues. The germline CDR1 and CDR2 sequences are SGHTA and FQGNSA. The CDR3 sequence is CASSPQGFDQPQHF. Here the CDR3 DNA reads TGTGCCAGCAGCCCACAGGGATTCGATCAGCCCCAGCATTTT.

There are a few counts of this clone. The chain employs TRBV5-6 and TRBJ1-2, with TRBD1 as a possible D gene (6 bases). V dropped 5 bases and J dropped 3 bases, with 14 bases sitting between them. Germline CDR1 and CDR2: SGHDT and YYEEEE. This CDR3 region has 14 residues. CDR3 residues: CASRTGQTHYGYTF. The CDR3 DNA follows: TGTGCCAGCAGGACCGGACAGACCCACTATGGCTACACCTTC.

The gene calls are TRBV5-1 and TRBJ1-2, with 7 bases identical to TRBD1. Trimming at V came to 0 bases and at J to 0 bases, leaving 5 bases not matched to a gene. CDR1 and CDR2 from the germline V gene are SGHRS and YFSETQ. CDR3 length equals 16 residues. DNA for the CDR3: TGCGCCAGCAGCTTGGACTCAGGGGGTGCTAACTATGGCTACACCTTC. Its protein is CASSLDSGGANYGYTF.

The chain employs TRBV10-2 and TRBJ2-3; the match to TRBD2 covers 10 bases. Germline V gene sequence: CDR1 WSHSY, CDR2 SAAADI. V shed 6 bases and J 5 bases; nucleotides not matched to a gene: 11. The CDR3 has 16 residues. The CDR3: CASRDIAGGFVDTQYF. The CDR3 DNA reads TGCGCCAGCAGAGACATAGCGGGAGGTTTCGTAGATACGCAGTATTTT.

V is TRBV7-2 and J is TRBJ1-5, with D unclear. The CDR3 sequence is 17 residues long. Germline V gene data show CDR1 as SGHTA and CDR2 as FQGNSA. Deletions cut 5 bases from V and 0 bases from J, with 17 bases between. The CDR3 protein is CASSQRMTGDSNQPQHF. CDR3 nucleotide sequence: TGTGCCAGCAGCCAACGTATGACGGGAGATAGCAATCAGCCCCAGCATTTT.

The chain links TRBV6-1 to TRBJ2-1, with D perhaps TRBD1 (6 bases). The CDR3 spans 15 residues. Trimming shortened V by 1 base and J by 2 bases, and 9 bases separated the two germline ends. Germline V CDR1 and CDR2: MNHNS, SASEGT. The CDR3 DNA reads as TGTGCCAGCAGTGAAGACAGGGTACCCTACAATGAGCAGTTCTTC. This codes for CASSEDRVPYNEQFF.